The rows below give T cell receptor beta chains drawn from one sample of a study of OX40 agonist ivuxolimab in advanced cancers. Only in-frame clones appear in the TCRdb table, and some are missing; sequencing was by immunoSEQ multiplex PCR. The sample shows approximately 84,000 clones, about 88% of them seen only once. Here the sequenced sample was CD4+ or CD8+ T cells sorted from blood, taken in a trial of the OX40 agonist ivuxolimab. The receptors stem from an adult with an advanced solid tumor such as melanoma, head and neck, liver or kidney cancer. Both conserved end residues are part of each CDR3. D genes are given only for firm matches. Clone sizes are given selectively: once, few, many, or a class where the clone is expanded.

>NA|TRBJ2-3|NA|TRBV5-1
CASSLERSGTDTQYF
TGCGCCAGCAGCTTGGAAAGGTCTGGCACAGATACGCAGTATTTT
>NA|TRBJ1-1|NA|TRBV19
CASRIQGNGNTEAFF
TGTGCCAGTAGGATACAGGGTAATGGGAACACTGAAGCTTTCTTT
>TRBD1|TRBJ1-5|once|TRBV2
CASTGGLNQPQHF
TGTGCCAGCACAGGGGGCCTCAATCAGCCCCAGCATTTT
>NA|TRBJ1-2|NA|TRBV15
CATSRGNTGFLGYGYTF
TGTGCCACCAGCAGAGGGAACACAGGGTTTCTCGGGTATGGCTACACCTTC
>NA|TRBJ1-5|NA|TRBV5-1
CASSLDGLSNQPQHF
TGCGCCAGCAGCTTGGACGGGTTATCCAATCAGCCCCAGCATTTT
>TRBD1|TRBJ2-1|NA|TRBV7-7
CASSRQGSNNEQFF
TGTGCCAGCAGCAGACAGGGTTCCAACAATGAGCAGTTCTTC
>NA|TRBJ2-2|few|TRBV11-2
CASSLRVTENTGELFF
TGTGCCAGCAGCTTAAGGGTTACAGAGAACACCGGGGAGCTGTTTTTT
>NA|TRBJ2-5|few|TRBV9
CASSDGTGQETQYF
TGTGCCAGCAGCGACGGGACTGGGCAAGAGACCCAGTACTTC
>NA|TRBJ2-5|NA|TRBV2
CASSRDTQETQYF
TGTGCCAGCAGCCGGGACACCCAAGAGACCCAGTACTTC
>NA|TRBJ1-2|NA|TRBV11-2
CASSLEGSYGYTF
TGTGCCAGCAGCTTAGAAGGGAGCTATGGCTACACCTTC
>NA|TRBJ2-6|NA|TRBV18
CASSGSSSGANVLTF
TGTGCCAGCTCCGGGAGCTCCTCTGGGGCCAACGTCCTGACTTTC
>NA|TRBJ2-3|NA|TRBV29-1
CSVDRPHSTDTQYF
TGCAGCGTTGACAGACCTCATAGCACAGATACGCAGTATTTT
>NA|TRBJ1-1|NA|TRBV29-1
CSVGQRMNTEAFF
TGCAGCGTTGGACAGAGAATGAACACTGAAGCTTTCTTT
>TRBD1|TRBJ2-7|NA|TRBV7-9
CASSLGPGQGIYEQYF
TGTGCCAGCAGCTTAGGTCCGGGACAGGGAATATACGAGCAGTACTTC
>NA|TRBJ2-7|NA|TRBV7-2
CASSLATAGRNEQYF
TGTGCCAGCAGCTTAGCGACTGCGGGTAGGAACGAGCAGTACTTC